The next 13 T cell receptor beta chains were all read from a single sample in a study of T cells in localized non-small cell lung cancer (dated by TCRdb to 2020 to 2021). Library creation used the immunoSEQ multiplex PCR assay. Sourced from immuneACCESS, this table was stored by TCRdb with only in-frame sequences that have V and J called. A share of the clones is absent; for the studies checked, an unresolved V gene accounts for under half, and the remainder has no known explanation. Here the sample has about 36,000 clones; around 88% occur a single time. Under 8.5% of the sample is taken by the ten largest. The sequenced sample was peripheral blood, obtained before any cancer treatment. The receptors stem from a woman aged 40-75 years with stage I lung adenocarcinoma.

The chain recombines TRBV5-1 with TRBJ2-2; tentatively, D is TRBD1 (5 bases). Looked up from germline, CDR1 is SGHRS and CDR2 is YFSETQ. The germline V and J ends were trimmed by 0 bases and 4 bases, with 7 bases remaining between them. The CDR3 has 14 residues. DNA for the CDR3: TGCGCCAGCAGCTTGGGACAGTCCACCGGGGAGCTGTTTTTT. Translation gives CASSLGQSTGELFF.

The chain carries TRBV2 and TRBJ1-3, with a tentative D call TRBD1 (5 bases). The ends were cut back, 6 bases at V and 0 bases at J, with 9 bases in the middle. CDR1 SNHLY and CDR2 FYNNEI come from the germline V gene. The CDR3 runs 14 residues. CDR3 residues: CASSTGASGNTIYF. CDR3 nucleotide sequence: TGTGCCAGCAGCACAGGCGCCTCTGGAAACACCATATATTTT.

This clone was detected only once. The V gene is TRBV30, the J gene TRBJ1-6; D not resolved. The CDR3 is 14 amino acids. Germline V gives CDR1 GTSNPN, CDR2 SVGIG (reference sequence). Trimming left V 2 bases short and J 9 bases short, with 14 bases between. CDR3 coding DNA: TGTGCCTGGAGTTTTGAGGGCCGCGCTTCACCCCTCCACTTT. This codes for CAWSFEGRASPLHF.

This clone was counted only a few times. This chain joins TRBV5-1 and TRBJ2-5; 8 bases agree with TRBD2. The CDR3 covers 19 residues. In germline, CDR1 is SGHRS, CDR2 YFSETQ. Unmatched junction bases numbered 24, after V lost 1 base and J lost 10 bases. CDR3 amino acids: CASSLNVLAGTRIGVDQYF. Here the CDR3 DNA reads TGCGCCAGCAGCTTGAACGTGTTAGCGGGGACTAGAATTGGGGTGGACCAGTACTTC.

V is TRBV27 and J is TRBJ1-5; D ambiguous. The CDR3 spans 16 residues. The germline V gene encodes CDR1 MNHEY and CDR2 SMNVEV (reference sequence). Trimming stripped 2 bases from V and 3 bases from J, with 14 bases between. CDR3: CASSLKPPTANQPQHF. CDR3 coding DNA: TGTGCCAGCAGTTTAAAACCCCCTACCGCCAATCAGCCCCAGCATTTT.

The rearrangement joins TRBV4-3 to TRBJ1-2, with D possibly being TRBD1 (6 bases). V lost 4 bases to trimming and J lost 2 bases, with 11 bases between them. This CDR3 spans 14 amino acids. The germline CDR1 and CDR2 sequences are LGHNA and YSLEER. CDR3 DNA: TGCGCCAGCAGCCCGGACAGAGGAAACTATGGCTACACCTTC. Translating gives CASSPDRGNYGYTF.

This chain links TRBV27 with TRBJ1-6, with 7 bases lining up with TRBD1. Trimming removed 6 bases from V and 7 bases from J; junction bases left unmatched: 6. This CDR3 has 14 amino acids. CDR1 and CDR2 from the germline V gene are MNHEY and SMNVEV (reference sequence). The DNA for the CDR3 is TGTGCCAGCAGGCCCCCGGGACAGAATTCACCCCTCCACTTT. Translating it yields CASRPPGQNSPLHF.

The V gene is TRBV23-1, the J gene TRBJ1-5; perhaps TRBD1 as D (6 bases). TRBV23-1 carries the ORF label, with uncertain function. V lost 0 bases, J lost 7 bases, and 22 bases lay in between. This CDR3 region has 18 residues. CDR3 nucleotides: TGCGCCAGCAGTCAATCAATGGGGGGTGCAGGGGAAGGACAGCCCCAGCATTTT. Protein sequence: CASSQSMGGAGEGQPQHF.

The chain has TRBV7-2 and TRBJ2-1; TRBD2 might be the D (5 bases). The V end lost 4 bases, the J end lost 0 bases, and 7 bases lay between the germline ends. In germline, CDR1 is SGHTA, CDR2 FQGNSA. The CDR3 is 14 residues long. The DNA for the CDR3 is TGTGCCAGCAGCTCCGGAGGCTCCTACAATGAGCAGTTCTTC. Translation: CASSSGGSYNEQFF.

The chain has TRBV9 and TRBJ1-1; TRBD1 might be the D (5 bases). Germline V gene sequence: CDR1 SGDLS, CDR2 YYNGEE. This CDR3 region has 15 residues. Trimming took 0 bases from V and 6 from J, leaving 15 bases between them. The CDR3 nucleotides read TGTGCCAGCAGCGTAGATTTGGGGCGCGCGGCTGAAGCTTTCTTT. Protein sequence: CASSVDLGRAAEAFF.

The V call is TRBV12-5, the J call TRBJ1-1; no clear D. Germline V gene sequence: CDR1 LGHNT, CDR2 FRNRAP. Trimming removed 3 bases at V and 4 bases at J, with 15 bases between. The CDR3 spans 15 residues. CDR3: CASGLGLGGGTEAFF. Written as DNA, the CDR3 is TGTGCTAGTGGTTTAGGTTTAGGCGGAGGCACTGAAGCTTTCTTT.

V gene TRBV7-3 combines with J gene TRBJ2-1; unclear D gene. The CDR3 contains 12 residues. V was shortened by 1 base and J by 13 bases, with 11 bases between the two germline ends. CDR1 is SGHTA and CDR2 is FQGTGA in the germline V gene. The CDR3 loop reads CASSLIGSSQFF. Written as DNA, the CDR3 is TGTGCCAGCAGCTTAATCGGCAGTTCACAGTTCTTC.

The chain employs TRBV28 and TRBJ1-4; 8 bases match TRBD1. The V segment lost 6 bases and the J segment 6 bases; nucleotides outside the gene matches: 6. The CDR3 contains 14 residues. The germline gives CDR1 MDHEN, CDR2 SYDVKM. In DNA, the CDR3 is TGTGCCAGCAGGAGGGACAGGCGGCATGAAAAACTGTTTTTT. Translating gives CASRRDRRHEKLFF.